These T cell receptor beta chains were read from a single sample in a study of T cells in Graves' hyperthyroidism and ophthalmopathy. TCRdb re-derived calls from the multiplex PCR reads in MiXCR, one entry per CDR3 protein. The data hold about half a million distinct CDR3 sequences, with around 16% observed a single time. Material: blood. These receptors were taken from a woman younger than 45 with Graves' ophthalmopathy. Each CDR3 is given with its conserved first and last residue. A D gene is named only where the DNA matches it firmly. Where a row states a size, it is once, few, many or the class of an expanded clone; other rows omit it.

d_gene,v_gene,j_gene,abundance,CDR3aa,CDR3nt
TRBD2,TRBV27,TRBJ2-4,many,CASSLRGGAGVIHIQYF,TGTGCCAGCAGTTTAAGAGGGGGAGCGGGAGTTATCCACATTCAGTACTTC
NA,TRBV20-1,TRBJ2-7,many,CSASLLAAREQYF,TGCAGTGCTAGTCTTCTAGCTGCGCGCGAGCAGTACTTC
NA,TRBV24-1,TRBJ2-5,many,CATSDRLTQETQYF,TGTGCCACCAGTGACCGACTGACCCAAGAGACCCAGTACTTC
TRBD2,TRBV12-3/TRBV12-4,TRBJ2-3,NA,CASRAGGSDTQYF,TGTGCCAGCCGGGCGGGAGGGTCGGATACGCAGTATTTT
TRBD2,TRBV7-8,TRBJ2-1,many,CASSLLVPSGGTYNEQFF,TGTGCCAGCAGCTTATTAGTTCCCTCGGGAGGAACCTACAATGAGCAGTTCTTC
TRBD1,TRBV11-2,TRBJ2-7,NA,CASSLGQGNHEQYF,TGTGCCAGCAGCTTGGGACAGGGGAACCACGAGCAGTACTTC
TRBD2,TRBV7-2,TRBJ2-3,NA,CASSLVSGRASSTDTQYF,TGTGCCAGCAGCTTAGTTAGCGGGAGAGCTTCTAGCACAGATACGCAGTATTTT
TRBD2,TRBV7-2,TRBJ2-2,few,CASSFSGTSGRANTGELFF,TGTGCCAGCAGCTTTTCCGGGACTAGCGGGAGGGCGAACACCGGGGAGCTGTTTTTT
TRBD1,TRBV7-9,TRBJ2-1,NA,CASSWGQGPFF,TGTGCCAGCAGTTGGGGACAGGGGCCGTTCTTC
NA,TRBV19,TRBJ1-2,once,CASSNIQGVGGYTF,TGTGCCAGTAGTAATATACAGGGCGTCGGTGGCTACACCTTC
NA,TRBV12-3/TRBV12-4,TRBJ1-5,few,CASSLGSPSSNQPQHF,TGTGCCAGCAGTTTAGGATCCCCAAGTAGCAATCAGCCCCAGCATTTT
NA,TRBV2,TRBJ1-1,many,CASSLGSHLEAFF,TGTGCCAGCAGTTTGGGGAGCCATTTAGAAGCTTTCTTT
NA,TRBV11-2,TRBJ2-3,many,CASSLAGGNSDTQYF,TGTGCCAGCAGCCTAGCTGGGGGGAACTCGGATACGCAGTATTTT
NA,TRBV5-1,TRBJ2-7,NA,CASSFYICSARPGQGHEQYF,NA
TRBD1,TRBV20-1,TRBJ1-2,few,CSAKTGKANYGYTF,TGCAGTGCTAAGACAGGGAAAGCTAACTATGGCTACACCTTC
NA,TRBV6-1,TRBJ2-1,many,CVSGLEGQGLHNEQFF,TGTGTGAGCGGACTTGAGGGGCAGGGGCTCCACAATGAGCAGTTCTTC
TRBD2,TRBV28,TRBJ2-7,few,CASRTNSGRPYEQYF,TGTGCCAGCAGGACGAATAGCGGGAGACCCTACGAACAGTACTTC
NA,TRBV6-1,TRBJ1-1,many,CASSAPGAAFF,TGTGCCAGCAGCGCCCCCGGGGCAGCTTTCTTT
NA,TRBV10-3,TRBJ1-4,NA,CASRKGPNEKLFF,TGTGCCTCCAGAAAAGGCCCGAATGAAAAACTGTTTTTT
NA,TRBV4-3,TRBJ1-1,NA,CASSQEVGPAIEAFF,TGCGCCAGCAGCCAGGAGGTGGGACCAGCGATTGAAGCTTTCTTT
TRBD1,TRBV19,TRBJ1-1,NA,CASSIDRATEAFF,TGTGCCAGCAGTATAGACAGGGCCACTGAAGCTTTCTTT
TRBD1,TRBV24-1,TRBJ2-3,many,CATSDRTGGTDTQYF,TGTGCCACCAGTGATCGGACAGGGGGAACAGATACGCAGTATTTT
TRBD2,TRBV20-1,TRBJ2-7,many,CSARRWGPAGVSEQYF,TGCAGTGCTAGGAGGTGGGGCCCAGCGGGAGTTAGCGAGCAGTACTTC
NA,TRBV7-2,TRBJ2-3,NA,CASSLSDPGPDTQYF,TGTGCCAGCAGCTTGTCGGACCCAGGGCCAGATACGCAGTATTTT
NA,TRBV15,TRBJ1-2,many,CATSSPGATIGYTF,TGTGCCACCAGCAGTCCTGGAGCCACAATAGGCTACACCTTC
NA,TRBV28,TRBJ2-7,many,CASTNPWSYEQYF,TGTGCCAGCACAAACCCCTGGAGCTACGAGCAGTACTTC